A single T cell receptor (beta chain) is shown here with its context. The clone's antigen remains unknown. Nothing much larger sits one base from this clone, and base qualities are not available. Libraries came from the immunoSEQ multiplex PCR assay. TCRdb's version of the immuneACCESS table is confined to in-frame rearrangements and falls short of the full clone set. An unresolved V gene accounts for under half of the shortfall where checked; the remainder is of unknown origin. In all, the sample holds hundreds of thousands of clones, and roughly 86% of those were seen once. Roughly 0.0087% of the sample is taken by the ten largest. This sample was taken from a study of shared T cell receptors in the human thymus (dated by TCRdb to about 2021). Describing the broader study: The study examined how self-reactive, shared T-cell receptor alpha chains are generated in the human thymus.

At the junction V is shortened by 1 base and J by 6 bases; bases outside the gene matches: 4. The CDR3 goes from the cysteine to the phenylalanine over 14 residues. Only the CDR3 DNA stays, 42 bases, in frame from base 1. Reading the germline V gene gives CDR1 SGDLS and CDR2 YYNGEE. The sample was also linked to a second study, of human thymus T cells. The second paper states: In Finland, the donors were immunologically healthy infants who were having open corrective cardiac surgery for congenital heart defects. Thymus tissue was obtained as surgical resects removed during corrective cardiac surgery. Usage of V and J gene segments appeared to be biased in both the thymic and the peripheral blood repertoires. The related research found that thymic TCR repertoires overlapped highly between unrelated individuals. TCR alpha and beta repertoires from roughly 8 infant thymus samples and a few related peripheral blood samples were characterized in the study. The cohort included about 6 male and a couple of female infants, with donor ages spanning 7 to 244 days. Thymocytes were released mechanically from tissue and stored at -70 °C as pellets of roughly 8.5-32 million cells. A QIAsymphony instrument was used to extract genomic DNA from frozen cell pellets. The immunoSEQ multiplex PCR assay was used to amplify the TCRB and TCRAD loci from a standardized quantity of quality-controlled genomic DNA. Amplicons spanned the V(D)J region at a length sufficient to cover the CDR3 and identify V and J genes. The commercial immunoSEQ service was used to sequence amplicons on an Illumina platform. Primer bias and sequencing errors were corrected using previously described methods, and TCRAD and TCRB definitions followed the IMGT database. The repertoires were analysed using immunoSEQ Analyzer 3.0 and VDJTools for basic statistics, V/J segment usage, diversity estimates, rarefaction and pairwise overlap. Diversity was estimated using the Chao1, ChaoE, Efron-Thisted, Shannon and inverse Simpson indices, and was also estimated on datasets down-sampled to the size of the smallest sample. Repertoire overlap was determined by strict matching of CDR3 nucleotide sequence, V gene and J gene, and Jaccard-based multidimensional scaling clustering was applied. On average, thymus samples yielded about 730,000 unique TCRB clonotypes, whereas blood samples yielded approximately 90,000.

The chain couples TRBV9 to TRBJ2-1; TRBD1 matches 7 bases in the middle. The sequenced sample consisted of thymocytes. This receptor was taken from a boy under three years old with a congenital heart defect. Donor details come from another sample of the same person, matched by shared clones. The encoded CDR3 is CASSVRTGVNEQFF. The DNA reads as follows: TGTGCCAGCAGCGTACGCACAGGGGTCAATGAGCAGTTCTTC.